This TCR beta chain was sequenced during a study of blood T cell repertoires in COVID-19. Study as a whole: Sites across the United States, Italy and Spain contributed samples from acute and convalescent COVID-19. PBMCs, B-cell-depleted T cells, or T cells provided the cDNA or gDNA that made up the material.

In the authors' workflow: Cell counts per sample came from amplifying reference gene primers. Measured with immunoSEQ multiplex PCR; TCRdb has only the in-frame clones, and not every one. The V and J calls and the clone size are those of that table, but D and trimming were determined from the DNA. The sample contains approximately 29,000 clones, 85% of which appear only once. Germline values: CDR1 MNHEY, CDR2 SMNVEV (reference sequence). Trimming pared 3 bases from V and 7 bases from J, leaving 16 bases between. CDR3 size: 14 residues. The TCR sequence derives from a woman aged 60-70 years with active COVID-19. The chain is built from TRBV27 and TRBJ2-7, with D perhaps TRBD2 (5 bases). Material: peripheral blood. DNA for the CDR3: TGTGCCAGCAGTTTCAACGGACCGTGGGAGGAGCAGTACTTC. Protein: CASSFNGPWEEQYF.